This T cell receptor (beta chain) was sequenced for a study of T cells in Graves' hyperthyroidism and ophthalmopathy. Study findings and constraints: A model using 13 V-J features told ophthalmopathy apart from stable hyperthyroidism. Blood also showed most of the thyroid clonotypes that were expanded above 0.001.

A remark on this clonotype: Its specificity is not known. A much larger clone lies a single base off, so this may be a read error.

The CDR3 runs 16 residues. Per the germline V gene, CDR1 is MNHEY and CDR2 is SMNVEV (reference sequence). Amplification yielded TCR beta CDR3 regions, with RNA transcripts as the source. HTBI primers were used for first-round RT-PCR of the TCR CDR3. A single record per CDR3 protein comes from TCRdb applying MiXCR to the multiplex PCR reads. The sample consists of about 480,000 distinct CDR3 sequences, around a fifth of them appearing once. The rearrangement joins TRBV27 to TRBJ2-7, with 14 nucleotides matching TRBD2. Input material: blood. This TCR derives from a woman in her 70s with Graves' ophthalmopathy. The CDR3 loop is CGSSPGLAGGPYEQYF. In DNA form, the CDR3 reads TGTGGCAGCAGCCCCGGACTAGCGGGAGGCCCCTACGAGCAGTACTTC.